One TCR beta chain is described in this entry. The germline CDR1 and CDR2 sequences are MNHNY and SVGAGI (reference sequence). The CDR3 spans 11 residues. The germline V and J ends were trimmed by 6 bases and 4 bases, with 6 bases remaining between them. The method was immunoSEQ multiplex PCR; TCRdb's version includes in-frame clones alone and lacks a portion of them. The sample includes 13,000 to 15,000 clones, about 86% of them seen just once. This entry comes from a study of T cell changes during pregnancy in multiple sclerosis. This clonotype originated in a female donor with multiple sclerosis, enrolled in a pregnancy study. The V call is TRBV6-6, the J call TRBJ1-2, with unresolved D. Sequences were derived from CD8+ T cells from peripheral blood mononuclear cells, sampled in the first trimester of pregnancy. Here the CDR3 DNA reads TGTGCCAGCAGCCACAGCTATGGCTACACCTTC. As protein: CASSHSYGYTF.